What follows are 31 T cell receptor beta chains derived from one specimen sequenced in a study of CD8+ T cells in alopecia areata. Sequencing relied on a cDNA template that was reverse transcribed from extracted RNA. Assay used: immunoSEQ multiplex PCR; TCRdb lists only in-frame clones, some missing. The sample contains 160,000 or so clones, about three fifths of which appear only once. Treatment specified: oral pan-JAK inhibitor, 5-10 mg twice daily. The starting material was CD4+ T cells sorted from blood, obtained around week 55, from a patient treated with tofacitinib. The receptors come from a human donor with alopecia areata.

A note on this clone: The same CDR3 also results from other DNA sequences found in this sample. V is TRBV20-1 and J is TRBJ1-2; the D is unclear. The germline V gene has CDR1 DFQATT and CDR2 SNEGSKA (reference sequence). The CDR3 has 11 amino acids. V was trimmed by 7 bases and J by 7 bases, leaving 13 bases between them. The CDR3 sequence is CSVTALGGYTF. The CDR3 nucleotides are TGCAGTGTCACGGCCCTGGGTGGCTACACCTTC.

The chain combines TRBV25-1 with TRBJ1-1; D is unresolved. Trimming stripped 3 bases from V and 11 bases from J, with 13 bases between. Germline-derived CDR1 and CDR2 are MGHDK and SYGVNS. The CDR3 has 12 amino acids. The CDR3 bases are TGTGCCAGCAGTGATCGAGGCTATACTGCTTTCTTT. Translating gives CASSDRGYTAFF.

This chain joins TRBV5-6 and TRBJ2-1; 13 bases line up with TRBD2. The CDR3 length is 15 residues. Germline CDR1 is SGHDT and CDR2 is YYEEEE. V lost 4 bases and J lost 7; bases outside the gene matches: 5. The CDR3 loop is CASSPTSGGPNEQFF. For the CDR3, the DNA is TGTGCCAGCAGCCCGACTAGCGGGGGGCCTAATGAGCAGTTCTTC.

The V and J genes are TRBV2 and TRBJ2-5; 7 positions match TRBD1. V shed 6 bases, J shed 1 base, and the junction held 2 bases outside the gene matches. The CDR3 contains 13 residues. In germline, CDR1 is SNHLY, CDR2 FYNNEI. The CDR3: CASRGDSQETQYF. In DNA form, the CDR3 reads TGTGCCAGCAGAGGGGACAGCCAAGAGACCCAGTACTTC.

This chain uses TRBV7-2 with TRBJ2-2; D remains ambiguous. This CDR3 is 13 amino acids long. Germline CDR1 and CDR2: SGHTA and FQGNSA. V was shortened by 5 bases and J by 1 base, with 5 bases between the two germline ends. This chain's CDR3 is CASSTKNTGELFF. As DNA, the CDR3 is TGTGCCAGCAGCACAAAGAACACCGGGGAGCTGTTTTTT.

The rearrangement links TRBV7-9 to TRBJ2-3; 8 nucleotides agree with TRBD1. The V and J ends lost 5 bases and 10 bases, in that order; junction bases with no gene match: 5. Germline lookup yields CDR1 SEHNR and CDR2 FQNEAQ (reference sequence). The CDR3 has 12 residues. CDR3 protein: CASSRGQGSQYF. The CDR3 region has the DNA TGTGCCAGCAGCCGAGGACAGGGTTCGCAGTATTTT.

The chain employs TRBV5-1 and TRBJ2-5; 10 positions match TRBD2. This CDR3 is 16 amino acids long. V was clipped by 1 base and J by 6 bases; unmatched bases: 9. Germline-derived CDR1 and CDR2 are SGHRS and YFSETQ. In nucleotides, the CDR3 is TGCGCCAGCAGCTTGTGGGCTAGCGGGGGTTATCAGACCCAGTACTTC. Its protein is CASSLWASGGYQTQYF.

The CDR3 DNA reads as TGTGCCACCAGCAGAGAGCAGCGGGGGGGAGCGGAGACCCAGTACTTC. Translating it yields CATSREQRGGAETQYF. V and J are TRBV15 and TRBJ2-5, with TRBD2 matching over 10 bases. With V trimmed by 0 bases and J by 5 bases, 6 bases remained unmatched. CDR3 length: 16 amino acids. From germline, CDR1 is LNHNV and CDR2 YYDKDF (reference sequence).

The CDR3 nucleotides read TGCAGCGTTGAAGATCCACAGGGTCGCACTGAAGCTTTCTTT. This gives the protein CSVEDPQGRTEAFF. The genes are TRBV29-1 and TRBJ1-1, with D maybe TRBD1 (6 bases). The CDR3 contains 14 residues. V lost 0 bases and J 4 bases, leaving 12 bases between the germline ends. Germline assignment: CDR1 SQVTM and CDR2 ANQGSEA.

The chain employs TRBV29-1 and TRBJ1-1; D is perhaps TRBD1 (5 bases). Trimming cost V 7 bases and J 4 bases, with 19 bases left between them. The V gene's germline CDR1 is SQVTM and CDR2 ANQGSEA. This CDR3 region has 14 residues. The CDR3 DNA reads as TGCAGCGAGGTGGGGGGAGACACGCTCACTGAAGCTTTCTTT. It specifies CSEVGGDTLTEAFF.

In this sample, this clone turned up a few times. The chain couples TRBV19 to TRBJ2-1, with D perhaps TRBD1 (6 bases). Germline V gene data show CDR1 as LNHDA and CDR2 as SQIVND (reference sequence). CDR3 length equals 17 residues. Trimming pared 5 bases from V and 4 bases from J, leaving 21 bases between. CDR3 residues: CASSQGTAIRSYNEQFF. The CDR3 DNA reads as TGTGCCAGTAGTCAGGGGACGGCAATTCGCTCGTACAATGAGCAGTTCTTC.

The chain carries TRBV6-5 and TRBJ1-2, with D tentatively TRBD1 (5 bases). CDR3 length equals 12 residues. Germline lookup yields CDR1 MNHEY and CDR2 SVGAGI. V dropped 8 bases and J dropped 7 bases, with 14 bases sitting between them. The CDR3 spells CASRLLGGGYTF. CDR3 bases: TGTGCCAGCCGCCTGCTTGGGGGTGGCTACACCTTC.

This clone came up once. The J gene is TRBJ1-2, the V gene TRBV30; no reliable D call. Trimming left V 2 bases short and J 4 bases short, with 14 bases between. This CDR3 is built from 14 residues. The germline CDR1 and CDR2 sequences are GTSNPN and SVGIG (reference sequence). CDR3: CAWSMRGRGYGYTF. The CDR3, as DNA: TGTGCCTGGAGTATGCGGGGTCGCGGCTATGGCTACACCTTC.

The table lists this clone with a few counts. This rearrangement joins TRBV30 to TRBJ1-4; TRBD1 agrees at 8 bases. Per the germline V gene, CDR1 is GTSNPN and CDR2 is SVGIG (reference sequence). The V gene end was trimmed by 2 bases and the J gene end by 13 bases; junction bases not matched to a gene: 9. The CDR3 has 13 amino acids. In DNA form, the CDR3 reads TGTGCCTGGAGTCTAACAGGGGGAATAGTACTGTTTTTT. Residues: CAWSLTGGIVLFF.

In nucleotides, the CDR3 is TGCGCCAGCAGTCAGCCGGGATGGGGGGACCATAATTCACCCCTCCACTTT. Protein: CASSQPGWGDHNSPLHF. V usage is TRBV23-1 and J usage is TRBJ1-6, with D perhaps matching TRBD1 (5 bases). TRBV23-1 is an ORF; its function is uncertain. The CDR3 is 17 residues long. V was pared by 3 bases and J by 5 bases, with 17 bases between.

The CDR3 loop is CASSQVFGRSEQYF. The DNA for the CDR3 is TGTGCCAGCAGCCAAGTTTTTGGTAGGAGCGAGCAGTACTTC. V is TRBV4-2 and J is TRBJ2-7; D is unresolved. Germline CDR1 reads LGHNA; CDR2 reads YNFKEQ. V lost 1 base and J 6 bases, leaving 13 bases between the germline ends. The CDR3 contains 14 residues.

The chain employs TRBV7-2 and TRBJ2-1; TRBD1 matches 10 bases. The V segment lost 3 bases and the J segment 9 bases; nucleotides outside the gene matches: 5. Germline V CDR1 and CDR2: SGHTA, FQGNSA. This CDR3 contains 14 residues. In DNA form, the CDR3 reads TGTGCCAGCAGCTTTGGGACAGGGGCGGGTGAGCAGTTCTTC. Its protein product is CASSFGTGAGEQFF.

This chain connects TRBV5-4 to TRBJ1-1, with D perhaps matching TRBD1 (5 bases). Germline V gives CDR1 SGHNT, CDR2 YYREEE (reference sequence). This CDR3 has 14 residues. Between the trimmed V and J ends, which lost 4 bases and 7 bases, there was a span of 17 bases. The CDR3 sequence is CASSLSQAGGEAFF. The CDR3 region has the DNA TGTGCCAGCAGCCTGTCCCAGGCTGGGGGTGAAGCTTTCTTT.

CDR3 region: CASSEPTSGEGETQYF. CDR3 nucleotide sequence: TGTGCCAGCAGTGAACCGACTAGCGGGGAAGGAGAGACCCAGTACTTC. V and J are TRBV25-1 and TRBJ2-5, with 11 nucleotides matching TRBD2. With 2 bases clipped from V and 4 bases from J, the junction kept 6 bases outside the gene matches. Germline assignment: CDR1 MGHDK and CDR2 SYGVNS. The CDR3 spans 16 residues.

The chain is built from TRBV30 and TRBJ1-1; D unclear. In germline, CDR1 is GTSNPN, CDR2 SVGIG (reference sequence). This CDR3 has 11 amino acids. The V gene lost 4 bases and the J gene lost 7 bases, with 10 bases spanning the gap. Here the CDR3 reads CAWNRVYEAFF. The CDR3 bases are TGTGCCTGGAATCGGGTTTATGAAGCTTTCTTT.

The chain joins TRBV30 to TRBJ1-1, with TRBD1 matching over 9 bases. The V segment lost 3 bases and the J segment 2 bases; nucleotides outside the gene matches: 7. Germline-derived CDR1 and CDR2 are GTSNPN and SVGIG (reference sequence). This CDR3 region has 15 residues. The CDR3 sequence is CAWRTGDRVNTEAFF. The CDR3 DNA reads as TGTGCCTGGAGAACGGGGGACAGGGTAAACACTGAAGCTTTCTTT.

V and J are TRBV6-1 and TRBJ1-5; 8 nucleotides agree with TRBD1. CDR1 is MNHNS, CDR2 SASEGT, per germline. V shed 4 bases, J shed 3 bases, and the junction held 8 bases outside the gene matches. The CDR3 is 16 amino acids. CDR3 DNA: TGTGCCAGCAGTGCCCAAGGGACAGGAATCAATCAGCCCCAGCATTTT. Its translation is CASSAQGTGINQPQHF.

In its sample, this clone was seen once. The chain is built from TRBV6-5 and TRBJ2-7; 8 nucleotides align to TRBD2. Germline values: CDR1 MNHEY, CDR2 SVGAGI. Trimming removed 6 bases from V and 1 base from J; junction bases left unmatched: 11. This CDR3 has 16 amino acids. The CDR3 nucleotides read TGTGCCAGCAGCTACAGGAGCGGGGGACCGTCCTACGAGCAGTACTTC. Translation gives CASSYRSGGPSYEQYF.

The chain links TRBV4-1 to TRBJ1-1, with D hard to call. Trimming removed 0 bases from V and 6 bases from J, with 26 bases in between. This CDR3 comprises 19 residues. Germline CDR1 MGHRA, CDR2 YSYEKL. CDR3 sequence reads: CASSQDERFRTPPAPEAFF. CDR3 nucleotides: TGCGCCAGCAGCCAAGATGAGCGGTTCCGGACTCCTCCAGCCCCTGAAGCTTTCTTT.

This clone has a handful of counts. The genes are TRBV29-1 and TRBJ2-3; the D gene is possibly TRBD2 (6 bases). The germline V and J ends were trimmed by 7 bases and 2 bases, with 13 bases remaining between them. Germline V gene data show CDR1 as SQVTM and CDR2 as ANQGSEA. The CDR3 has 13 amino acids. The CDR3 is CSAIRDFTDTQYF. The CDR3 bases are TGCAGCGCCATCCGGGACTTCACAGATACGCAGTATTTT.

The J gene is TRBJ2-5, the V gene TRBV9; TRBD1 is a possible D gene (6 bases). Germline V lookup: CDR1 SGDLS, CDR2 YYNGEE. This CDR3 region has 18 residues. V lost 0 bases and J 4 bases, leaving 22 bases between the germline ends. The CDR3 bases are TGTGCCAGCAGCGTAGGGGGCGTCGGGACACCGACCTCAGAGACCCAGTACTTC. Translation: CASSVGGVGTPTSETQYF.

This chain uses TRBV29-1 with TRBJ2-7; the match to TRBD1 covers 8 bases. With V trimmed by 3 bases and J by 1 base, 5 bases remained unmatched. This CDR3 spans 14 amino acids. Germline CDR1 SQVTM, CDR2 ANQGSEA. The CDR3 DNA reads as TGCAGCGTTGAGTCCGGGACAGGATCCTACGAGCAGTACTTC. Protein product: CSVESGTGSYEQYF.

In the case of this clone: This same CDR3 is encoded by further DNA sequences in the sample. The chain links TRBV15 to TRBJ2-7; D tentatively fits TRBD1 or TRBD2 (6 bases each). Trimming took 3 bases from V and 4 from J, leaving 13 bases between them. The CDR3 runs 14 residues. In germline, CDR1 is LNHNV, CDR2 YYDKDF (reference sequence). The CDR3 loop is CATSREGGPYEQYF. CDR3 DNA sequence: TGTGCCACCAGCAGGGAGGGGGGACCGTACGAGCAGTACTTC.

J is TRBJ1-5 and V is TRBV9; perhaps TRBD1 as D (5 bases). The V and J ends lost 4 bases and 4 bases respectively, with 15 bases between them. The CDR3 consists of 15 residues. CDR1 and CDR2 (germline): SGDLS, YYNGEE. The CDR3 region is CASSPHRDRNQPQHF. Written as DNA, the CDR3 is TGTGCCAGCAGCCCGCACCGAGACAGAAATCAGCCCCAGCATTTT.

This CDR3 reads CASSSRESIETDTQYF. CDR3 sequence (DNA): TGTGCCAGCAGTAGCAGGGAGAGTATTGAGACAGATACGCAGTATTTT. The gene calls are TRBV2 and TRBJ2-3, with D tentatively TRBD1 or TRBD2 (5 bases each). Trimming shortened V by 5 bases and J by 3 bases, and 18 bases separated the two germline ends. CDR1 is SNHLY and CDR2 is FYNNEI in the germline V gene. There are 16 residues in the CDR3. Supplemented by reference TRBV2 and TRBJ2-3, the full variable domain reads EPEVTQTPSHQVTQMGQEVILRCVPISNHLYFYWYRQILGQKVEFLVSFYNNEISEKSEIFDDQFSVERPDGSNFTLKIRSTKLEDSAMYFCASSSRESIETDTQYFGPGTRLTVL.

This clone was observed a handful of times. The gene calls are TRBV4-1 and TRBJ1-5; 9 bases are a match to TRBD1. CDR3 length: 16 residues. J gave up 5 bases and V 3 bases, and 8 bases lay outside the gene matches. Germline assignment: CDR1 MGHRA and CDR2 YSYEKL. CDR3 loop: CASSQGTGTAYQPQHF. For the CDR3, the DNA is TGCGCCAGCAGCCAGGGGACAGGGACAGCTTATCAGCCCCAGCATTTT.